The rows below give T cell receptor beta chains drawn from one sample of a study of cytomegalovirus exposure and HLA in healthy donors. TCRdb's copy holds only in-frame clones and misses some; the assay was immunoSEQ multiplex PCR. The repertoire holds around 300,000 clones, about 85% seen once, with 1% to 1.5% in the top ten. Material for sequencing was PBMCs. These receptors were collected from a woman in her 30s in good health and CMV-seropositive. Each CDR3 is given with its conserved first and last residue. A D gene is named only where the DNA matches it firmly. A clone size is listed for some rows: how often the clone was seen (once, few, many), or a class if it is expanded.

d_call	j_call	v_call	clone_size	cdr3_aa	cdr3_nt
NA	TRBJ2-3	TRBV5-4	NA	CASSLAAVASTDTQYF	TGTGCCAGCAGCTTGGCGGCAGTGGCTAGCACAGATACGCAGTATTTT
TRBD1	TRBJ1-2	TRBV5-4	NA	CASSLSLGTGNGYTF	TGTGCCAGCAGCTTGTCGCTCGGGACAGGGAATGGCTACACCTTC
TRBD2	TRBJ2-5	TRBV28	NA	CASSLAGGSSGETQYF	TGTGCCAGCAGTTTAGCGGGAGGTTCTAGTGGCGAGACCCAGTACTTC
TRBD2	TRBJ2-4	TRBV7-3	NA	CASSLHTGRGENIQYF	TGTGCCAGCAGCTTACATACAGGACGGGGGGAAAACATTCAGTACTTC
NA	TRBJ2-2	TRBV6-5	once	CASSRITVAGELFF	TGTGCCAGCAGTCGAATCACAGTCGCCGGGGAGCTGTTTTTT
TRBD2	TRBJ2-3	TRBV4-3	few	CASSQDLLTSRADTQYF	TGCGCCAGCAGCCAAGATCTTTTGACTAGCAGGGCAGATACGCAGTATTTT
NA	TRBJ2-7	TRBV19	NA	CASSMGIDRLSGVYEQYF	TGTGCCAGTAGTATGGGTATCGACAGGTTGTCTGGGGTCTACGAGCAGTACTTC
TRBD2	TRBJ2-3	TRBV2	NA	CASNGLAVTDTQYF	TGTGCCAGCAATGGACTAGCGGTTACAGATACGCAGTATTTT
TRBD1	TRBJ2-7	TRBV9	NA	CASSTWTGGEQYF	TGTGCCAGCAGCACCTGGACAGGAGGCGAGCAGTACTTC
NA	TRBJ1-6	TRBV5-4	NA	CASSFGGAGYNSPLHF	TGTGCCAGCAGCTTTGGGGGGGCGGGCTATAATTCACCCCTCCACTTT
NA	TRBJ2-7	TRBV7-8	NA	CASSARYEQYF	TGTGCCAGCAGCGCACGCTACGAGCAGTACTTC
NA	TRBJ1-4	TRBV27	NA	CASSLLGPPTNEKLFF	TGTGCCAGCAGTTTACTGGGCCCCCCCACTAATGAAAAACTGTTTTTT
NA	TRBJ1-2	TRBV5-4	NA	CASSPSGWGRYGYTF	TGTGCCAGCAGTCCGAGCGGGTGGGGCCGCTATGGCTACACCTTC
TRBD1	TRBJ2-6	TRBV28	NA	CANSQGAPGANVLTF	TGTGCCAACTCACAGGGGGCGCCCGGGGCCAACGTCCTGACTTTC
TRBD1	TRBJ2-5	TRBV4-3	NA	CASSQEGQGIETQYF	TGCGCCAGCAGCCAAGAAGGACAGGGTATAGAGACCCAGTACTTC
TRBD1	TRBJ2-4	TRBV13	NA	CASSSRQGATKNIQYF	TGTGCCAGCAGCTCCCGACAGGGGGCAACCAAAAACATTCAGTACTTC
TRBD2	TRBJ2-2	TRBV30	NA	CAWSFPTSGRARFAGELFF	TGTGCCTGGAGTTTCCCGACTAGCGGGAGGGCGAGGTTCGCCGGGGAGCTGTTTTTT
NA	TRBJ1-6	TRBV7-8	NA	CASSSTSGDLGNSPLHF	TGTGCCAGCAGCTCAACCTCGGGAGACCTGGGGAATTCACCCCTCCACTTT
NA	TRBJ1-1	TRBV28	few	CASGPLAFF	TGTGCCAGCGGACCCCTGGCTTTCTTT
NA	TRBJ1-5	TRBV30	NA	CAWSVGGARNQPQHF	TGTGCCTGGAGTGTAGGTGGGGCTCGGAATCAGCCCCAGCATTTT
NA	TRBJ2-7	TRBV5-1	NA	CASSFGPNYEQYF	TGCGCCAGCAGCTTCGGGCCCAACTACGAGCAGTACTTC
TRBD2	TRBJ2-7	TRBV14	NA	CASSSRSSGIRYEQYF	TGTGCCAGCAGCTCTAGGTCGAGCGGGATTAGGTACGAGCAGTACTTC
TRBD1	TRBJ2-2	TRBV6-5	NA	CASWTGAGGELFF	TGTGCCAGTTGGACAGGGGCAGGCGGGGAGCTGTTTTTT
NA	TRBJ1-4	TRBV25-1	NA	CASSDPRGIPSEKLFF	TGTGCCAGCAGTGACCCAAGGGGGATCCCGAGCGAAAAACTGTTTTTT
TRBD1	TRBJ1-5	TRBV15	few	CATSRDQGEPQHF	TGTGCCACCAGCAGAGATCAGGGGGAGCCCCAGCATTTT
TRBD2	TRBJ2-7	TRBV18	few	CASSHELALPSYEQYF	TGTGCCAGCTCACACGAACTAGCGCTTCCGTCCTACGAGCAGTACTTC
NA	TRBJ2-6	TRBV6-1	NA	CASSAEGSFSGANVLTF	TGTGCCAGCAGTGCGGAGGGGAGTTTCTCTGGGGCCAACGTCCTGACTTTC
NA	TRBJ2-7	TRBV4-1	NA	CASSQDATTRTYEQYF	TGCGCCAGCAGCCAAGATGCCACGACACGGACCTACGAGCAGTACTTC
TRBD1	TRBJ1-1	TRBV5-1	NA	CASSPRTGPDTEAFF	TGCGCCAGCAGCCCCCGGACAGGGCCGGACACTGAAGCTTTCTTT
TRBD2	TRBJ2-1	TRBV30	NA	CAWSYGGAILHEQFF	TGTGCCTGGAGTTACGGGGGGGCTATTTTGCATGAGCAGTTCTTC
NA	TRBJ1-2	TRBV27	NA	CASSPRTGFSPYGYTF	TGTGCCAGCAGTCCCCGGACGGGCTTTTCTCCATATGGCTACACCTTC
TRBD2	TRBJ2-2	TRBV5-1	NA	CASSSLSGVDTGELFF	TGCGCCAGCAGCTCACTAAGCGGGGTGGACACCGGGGAGCTGTTTTTT
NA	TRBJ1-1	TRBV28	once	CASREWGPSNTEAFF	TGTGCCAGCAGGGAATGGGGGCCGTCGAACACTGAAGCTTTCTTT
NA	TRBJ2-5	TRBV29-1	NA	CSVVDGAQETQYF	TGCAGCGTTGTTGACGGGGCTCAAGAGACCCAGTACTTC
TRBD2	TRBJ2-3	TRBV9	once	CASSASGGSTDTQYF	TGTGCCAGCAGCGCGAGCGGGGGGAGCACAGATACGCAGTATTTT
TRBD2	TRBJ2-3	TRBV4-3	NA	CASSQDYGGADTQYF	TGCGCCAGCAGCCAAGATTACGGGGGGGCAGATACGCAGTATTTT
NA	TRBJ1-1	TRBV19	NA	CASSLRHRNTEAFF	TGTGCCAGTAGTCTGCGTCATAGGAACACTGAAGCTTTCTTT
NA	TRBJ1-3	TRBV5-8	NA	CASSFTGVSGNTIYF	TGTGCCAGCAGCTTCACGGGAGTCTCTGGAAACACCATATATTTT
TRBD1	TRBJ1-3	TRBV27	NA	CASGDSSLGNTIYF	TGTGCCAGTGGGGACAGCTCCCTGGGAAACACCATATATTTT
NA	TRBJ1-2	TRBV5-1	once	CASSLGSASANYGYTF	TGCGCCAGCAGCTTGGGGTCAGCGTCAGCTAACTATGGCTACACCTTC
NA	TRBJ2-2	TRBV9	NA	CASSVRGLGTGELFF	TGTGCCAGCAGCGTCAGGGGACTCGGCACCGGGGAGCTGTTTTTT
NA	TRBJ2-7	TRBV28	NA	CSPDVNRQYEQYF	TGTTCTCCCGATGTTAATCGCCAGTACGAGCAGTACTTC
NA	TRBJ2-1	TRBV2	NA	CASSGAGSYNEQFF	TGTGCCAGCAGTGGGGCAGGGAGCTACAATGAGCAGTTCTTC
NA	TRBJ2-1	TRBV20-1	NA	CSVPGSGEQFF	TGCAGTGTACCCGGTTCTGGTGAGCAGTTCTTC
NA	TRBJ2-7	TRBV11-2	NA	CASSSPRHPSEQYF	TGTGCCAGCAGCTCCCCGAGGCACCCCAGCGAGCAGTACTTC
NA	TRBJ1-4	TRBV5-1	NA	CASSLDSNEKLFF	TGCGCCAGCAGCTTGGACAGTAATGAAAAACTGTTTTTT
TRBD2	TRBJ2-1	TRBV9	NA	CASSVGGVRTRSINEQFF	TGTGCCAGCAGCGTAGGAGGAGTAAGGACTAGGTCAATTAATGAGCAGTTCTTC
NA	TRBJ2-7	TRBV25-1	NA	CASLTTLSPYEQYF	TGTGCCAGCCTAACTACTTTATCCCCCTACGAGCAGTACTTC
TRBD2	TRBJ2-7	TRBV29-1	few	CSARGPGGQLYEQYF	TGCAGCGCTCGCGGCCCGGGGGGGCAACTTTACGAGCAGTACTTC
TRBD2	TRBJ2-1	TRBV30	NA	CAWRPGGPPEQFF	TGTGCCTGGAGGCCGGGGGGGCCCCCTGAGCAGTTCTTC
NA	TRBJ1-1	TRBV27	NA	CASSLGGFMNTEAFF	TGTGCCAGCAGCCTTGGGGGCTTCATGAACACTGAAGCTTTCTTT
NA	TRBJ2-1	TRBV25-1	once	CASSENTRSPFF	TGTGCCAGCAGTGAAAACACTAGGTCCCCGTTCTTC
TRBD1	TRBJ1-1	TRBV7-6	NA	CASSFTGEAEAFF	TGTGCCAGCAGCTTCACAGGGGAGGCTGAAGCTTTCTTT
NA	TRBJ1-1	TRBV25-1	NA	CASSVNSDTEAFF	TGTGCCAGCAGTGTAAATTCGGACACTGAAGCTTTCTTT
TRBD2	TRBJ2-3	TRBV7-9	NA	CASSPSGTSTDTQYF	TGTGCCAGCAGCCCTAGCGGGACTAGCACAGATACGCAGTATTTT
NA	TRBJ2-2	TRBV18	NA	CASSPPYSPELFF	TGTGCCAGCTCACCACCGTATTCTCCCGAGCTGTTTTTT
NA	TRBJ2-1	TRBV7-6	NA	CASRGVGPYNEQFF	TGTGCCAGCAGAGGGGTCGGCCCCTACAATGAGCAGTTCTTC
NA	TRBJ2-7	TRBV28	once	CASSLGQGPRYEQYF	TGTGCCAGCAGTTTAGGGCAGGGGCCACGCTACGAGCAGTACTTC
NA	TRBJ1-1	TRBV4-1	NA	CASTRGSMNTEAFF	TGCGCCAGCACTCGGGGGAGCATGAACACTGAAGCTTTCTTT
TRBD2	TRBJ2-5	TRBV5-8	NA	CASSLGLLADEAQYF	TGTGCCAGCAGCTTGGGCCTACTAGCGGATGAGGCCCAGTACTTC